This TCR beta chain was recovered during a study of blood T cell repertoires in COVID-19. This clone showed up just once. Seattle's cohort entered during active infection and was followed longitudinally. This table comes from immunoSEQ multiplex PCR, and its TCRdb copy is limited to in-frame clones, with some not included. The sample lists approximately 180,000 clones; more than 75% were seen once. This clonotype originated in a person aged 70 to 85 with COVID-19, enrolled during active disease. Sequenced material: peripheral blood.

For the CDR3, the DNA is TGTGCCAGCAGCTTAGCCCCGTCGGGCACCGGGGAGCTGTTTTTT. It is translated as CASSLAPSGTGELFF. The V call is TRBV7-2, the J call TRBJ2-2; D unresolved. CDR1 and CDR2 from the germline V gene are SGHTA and FQGNSA. CDR3 length: 15 amino acids. V lost 0 bases and J lost 4, with 9 bases in between. Variable domain in full (rest from reference TRBV7-2 and TRBJ2-2): GAGVSQSPSNKVTEKGKDVELRCDPISGHTALYWYRQSLGQGLEFLIYFQGNSAPDKSGLPSDRFSAERTGGSVSTLTIQRTQQEDSAVYLCASSLAPSGTGELFFGEGSRLTVL.